The next 14 T cell receptor beta chains were all read from a single sample in a study of blood T cell repertoires in COVID-19. The data were produced by immunoSEQ multiplex PCR, yet TCRdb's version contains in-frame clones alone and is incomplete. The top ten clones hold approximately 4% of a sample with about 57,000 clones, approximately 78% of them seen once. The sequencing input was PBMCs or T cells enriched from blood (not recorded which). Receptor source: a woman aged 35 to 49 with acute COVID-19.

The V and J genes are TRBV6-5 and TRBJ1-2, with 8 positions matching TRBD1. V dropped 5 bases and J dropped 7; count of bases not matched to a gene: 12. The CDR3 spans 15 residues. CDR1 is MNHEY and CDR2 is SVGAGI in the germline V gene. The CDR3 loop is CASSPSGQGALGYTF. The CDR3 nucleotides are TGTGCCAGCAGTCCTTCGGGGCAGGGGGCTCTTGGCTACACCTTC.

This clone was recorded a few times. The chain carries TRBV15 and TRBJ2-2; D call uncertain. V was trimmed by 1 base and J by 3 bases, leaving 12 bases between them. Germline CDR1 is LNHNV and CDR2 is YYDKDF (reference sequence). This CDR3 has 16 amino acids. The CDR3 is CATSRVRSEDTGELFF. The CDR3 nucleotides are TGTGCCACCAGCAGAGTTAGGAGCGAGGACACCGGGGAGCTGTTTTTT.

V usage is TRBV19 and J usage is TRBJ1-4, with 7 bases fitting TRBD1. V shed 5 bases, J shed 10 bases, and the junction held 10 bases outside the gene matches. Per the germline V gene, CDR1 is LNHDA and CDR2 is SQIVND (reference sequence). The CDR3 consists of 14 residues. For the CDR3, the DNA is TGTGCCAGTAGTGGGACAGAGCCGACAGGAAAACTGTTTTTT. This translates into CASSGTEPTGKLFF.

The chain recombines TRBV7-9 with TRBJ1-6; D is ambiguous. The CDR3 is 16 residues long. From germline, CDR1 is SEHNR and CDR2 FQNEAQ (reference sequence). Trimming pared 6 bases from V and 0 bases from J, leaving 12 bases between. The CDR3 is CASSRGGSSYNSPLHF. CDR3 bases: TGTGCCAGCAGTCGAGGCGGGAGCTCCTATAATTCACCCCTCCACTTT. Using reference TRBV7-9 and TRBJ1-6 for the parts outside the CDR3, the full variable domain is DTGVSQNPRHKITKRGQNVTFRCDPISEHNRLYWYRQTLGQGPEFLTYFQNEAQLEKSRLLSDRFSAERPKGSFSTLEIQRTEQGDSAMYLCASSRGGSSYNSPLHFGNGTRLTVT.

This chain joins TRBV5-4 and TRBJ1-1, with D tentatively TRBD1 (5 bases). The CDR3 runs to 13 residues. V lost 4 bases to trimming and J lost 9 bases, with 16 bases between them. Germline CDR1 SGHNT, CDR2 YYREEE (reference sequence). This CDR3 reads CASSPPGQSQAFF. The CDR3 DNA reads as TGTGCCAGCAGCCCGCCAGGACAATCTCAAGCTTTCTTT. Combining the CDR3 with reference TRBV5-4 and TRBJ1-1 gives the whole variable domain ETGVTQSPTHLIKTRGQQVTLRCSSQSGHNTVSWYQQALGQGPQFIFQYYREEENGRGNFPPRFSGLQFPNYSSELNVNALELDDSALYLCASSPPGQSQAFFGQGTRLTVV.

V and J are TRBV6-4 and TRBJ1-6; no clear D gene. Germline CDR1 MRHNA, CDR2 SNTAGT. Trimming shortened V by 4 bases and J by 6 bases, and 7 bases separated the two germline ends. The CDR3 totals 13 residues. This chain's CDR3 is CASSVVANSPLHF. The CDR3 coding sequence is TGTGCCAGCAGTGTAGTCGCTAATTCACCCCTCCACTTT.

The CDR3 sequence is CASSSPGQRTYEQYF. For the CDR3, the DNA is TGTGCCAGCAGTTCCCCGGGACAGCGAACCTACGAGCAGTACTTC. The rearrangement links TRBV27 to TRBJ2-7; 7 positions match TRBD1. This CDR3 is built from 15 residues. CDR1 and CDR2 (germline): MNHEY, SMNVEV (reference sequence). J lost 2 bases, V lost 4 bases, and 8 bases had no gene match.

The J gene is TRBJ2-6, the V gene TRBV4-2; 7 nucleotides align to TRBD1. In germline, CDR1 is LGHNA, CDR2 YNFKEQ. J lost 1 base, V lost 0 bases, and 12 bases had no gene match. The CDR3 is 20 residues long. CDR3 region: CASSQDVSGGWISGANVLTF. CDR3 DNA sequence: TGTGCCAGCAGCCAAGACGTTTCAGGGGGTTGGATTTCTGGGGCCAACGTCCTGACTTTC.

The rearrangement links TRBV19 to TRBJ2-3; 13 bases align to TRBD2. V was pared by 3 bases and J by 5 bases, with 2 bases of the junction left unmatched. Per germline, CDR1 LNHDA and CDR2 SQIVND (reference sequence). The CDR3 extends over 15 amino acids. DNA of the CDR3: TGTGCCAGTAGTATTCGACTAGCGGGAGGAGATACGCAGTATTTT. It yields the protein CASSIRLAGGDTQYF.

The chain uses TRBV6-1 and TRBJ1-2, with D perhaps matching TRBD1 (5 bases). Germline assignment: CDR1 MNHNS and CDR2 SASEGT. CDR3 length: 16 amino acids. Trimming stripped 1 base from V and 6 bases from J, with 18 bases between. The CDR3 DNA reads TGTGCCAGCAGTGAAGAAATTACGGGGGGTATACATGGCTACACCTTC. Translating it yields CASSEEITGGIHGYTF.

The chain recombines TRBV9 with TRBJ1-4; a possible D gene is TRBD1 (5 bases). Trimming removed 7 bases at V and 5 bases at J, with 6 bases between. Per germline, CDR1 SGDLS and CDR2 YYNGEE. CDR3 length: 11 amino acids. CDR3 residues: CASGGNEKLFF. CDR3 DNA sequence: TGTGCCAGCGGGGGGAATGAAAAACTGTTTTTT.

This chain uses TRBV3-1 (or the pseudogene TRBV3-2) with TRBJ2-5; D might be TRBD1 (6 bases). V lost 3 bases and J lost 13, with 21 bases in between. This CDR3 contains 14 residues. Germline V gives CDR1 LGHDT, CDR2 YNNKEL (reference sequence). CDR3 sequence (DNA): TGTGCCAGCAGCCAGACTAACAGGGTCGGGTCTCTGTACTTC. It codes for CASSQTNRVGSLYF.

This clone was detected once. The chain carries TRBV7-2 and TRBJ1-1, with D possibly TRBD1 on 6 matching bases. The germline gives CDR1 SGHTA, CDR2 FQGNSA. CDR3 size: 15 residues. The V gene lost 4 bases and the J gene lost 3 bases, with 15 bases spanning the gap. This chain's CDR3 is CASSSVDSDYTEAFF. CDR3 sequence (DNA): TGTGCCAGCAGCTCCGTGGACAGTGACTACACTGAAGCTTTCTTT.

V usage is TRBV9 and J usage is TRBJ1-2; weak D call: TRBD1 (5 bases). V was cut by 4 bases and J by 4 bases, with 11 bases left in between. Germline V gives CDR1 SGDLS, CDR2 YYNGEE. The length of the CDR3 is 13 residues. As DNA, the CDR3 is TGTGCCAGCAGCCCAGACAGATCCTATGGCTACACCTTC. Translation: CASSPDRSYGYTF.